This TCR beta chain was recorded in a study of T cell repertoires in cytomegalovirus infection. As for the study in general: CMV epitopes, recently identified HLA-C-restricted and well-studied HLA-B-restricted, were used. Matching HLA type and CMV infection were both indicated by public TCR beta signatures.

A remark on this clonotype: Its target is not known.

This CDR3 is built from 12 residues. Germline V gene data show CDR1 as LGHNA and CDR2 as YSLEER. Trimming removed 1 base at V and 8 bases at J, with 6 bases between. TCRdb fed the reads into MiXCR, producing one record per CDR3 protein. The sample lists about half a million distinct CDR3 sequences, around 30% occurring once. Material: cultured PBMCs, obtained from culture after CMV antigen stimulation. This clonotype originated in a human donor in good health (CMV status not recorded). Some clones in this sample may be carry-over from other donors' samples. The chain recombines TRBV4-3 with TRBJ2-1; no clear D. This CDR3 reads CASSQVADEQFF. In nucleotides, the CDR3 is TGCGCCAGCAGCCAAGTAGCCGATGAGCAGTTCTTC.